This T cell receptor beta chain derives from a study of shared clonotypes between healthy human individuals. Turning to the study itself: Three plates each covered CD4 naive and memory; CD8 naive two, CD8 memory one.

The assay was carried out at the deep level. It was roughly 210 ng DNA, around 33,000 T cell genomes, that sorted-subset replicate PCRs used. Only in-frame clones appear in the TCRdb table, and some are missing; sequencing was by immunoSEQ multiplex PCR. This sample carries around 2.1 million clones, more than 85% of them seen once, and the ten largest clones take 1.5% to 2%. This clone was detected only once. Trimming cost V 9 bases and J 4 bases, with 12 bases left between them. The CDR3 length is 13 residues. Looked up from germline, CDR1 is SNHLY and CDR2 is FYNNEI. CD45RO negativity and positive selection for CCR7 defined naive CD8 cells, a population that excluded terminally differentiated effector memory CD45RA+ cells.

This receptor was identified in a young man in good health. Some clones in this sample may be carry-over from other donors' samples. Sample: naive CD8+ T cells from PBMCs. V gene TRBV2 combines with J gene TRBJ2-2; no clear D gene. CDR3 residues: CARRLYLTGELFF. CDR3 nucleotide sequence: TGTGCCAGGCGACTGTACCTCACCGGGGAGCTGTTTTTT.